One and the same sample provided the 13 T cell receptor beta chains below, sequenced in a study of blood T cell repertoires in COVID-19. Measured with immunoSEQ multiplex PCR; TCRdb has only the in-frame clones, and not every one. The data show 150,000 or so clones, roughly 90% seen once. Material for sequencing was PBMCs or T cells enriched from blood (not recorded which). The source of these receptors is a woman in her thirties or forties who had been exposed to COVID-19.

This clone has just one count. The CDR3 coding sequence is TGTGCCAGCAGTCCCAGGACAGGTCCTAACTATGGCTACACCTTC. It codes for CASSPRTGPNYGYTF. The chain employs TRBV28 and TRBJ1-2, with 7 bases identical to TRBD1. The CDR3 has 15 amino acids. V lost 5 bases and J lost 0; bases outside the gene matches: 6. Germline V lookup: CDR1 MDHEN, CDR2 SYDVKM.

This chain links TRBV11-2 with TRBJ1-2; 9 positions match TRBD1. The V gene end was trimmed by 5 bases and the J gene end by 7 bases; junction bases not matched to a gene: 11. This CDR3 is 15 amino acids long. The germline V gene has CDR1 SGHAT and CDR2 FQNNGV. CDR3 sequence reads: CASSPPGTGIGGYTF. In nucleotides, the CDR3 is TGTGCCAGCAGCCCCCCCGGGACAGGGATCGGTGGCTACACCTTC.

The CDR3 nucleotides read TGCGCCAGCAGTCCGAGGCCCTTGGGGAGAACTAATGAAAAACTGTTTTTT. Its translation: CASSPRPLGRTNEKLFF. V gene TRBV23-1 combines with J gene TRBJ1-4; D gene unclear. TRBV23-1 is filed as an ORF, its function uncertain. The CDR3 is 17 amino acids. V lost 4 bases and J lost 1, with 16 bases in between.

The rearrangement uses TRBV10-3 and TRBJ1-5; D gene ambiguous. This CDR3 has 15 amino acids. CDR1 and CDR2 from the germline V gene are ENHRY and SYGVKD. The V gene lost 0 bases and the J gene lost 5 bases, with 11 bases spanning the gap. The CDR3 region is CAISESTAQHQPQHF. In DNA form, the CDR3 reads TGTGCCATCAGTGAGTCCACAGCTCAGCATCAGCCCCAGCATTTT.

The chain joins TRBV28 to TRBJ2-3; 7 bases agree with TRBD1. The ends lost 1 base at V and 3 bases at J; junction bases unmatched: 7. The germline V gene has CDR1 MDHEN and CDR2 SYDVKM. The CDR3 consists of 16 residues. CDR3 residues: CASSLSTGVGTDTQYF. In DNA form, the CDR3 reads TGTGCCAGCAGTTTATCAACAGGGGTTGGGACAGATACGCAGTATTTT.

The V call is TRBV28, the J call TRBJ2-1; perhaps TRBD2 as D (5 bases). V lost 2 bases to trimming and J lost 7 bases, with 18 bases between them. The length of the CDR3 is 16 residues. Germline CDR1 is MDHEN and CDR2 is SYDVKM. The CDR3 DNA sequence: TGTGCCAGCAGTTTACGCGGGCTCTCGGGTGGGAATGAGCAGTTCTTC. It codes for CASSLRGLSGGNEQFF.

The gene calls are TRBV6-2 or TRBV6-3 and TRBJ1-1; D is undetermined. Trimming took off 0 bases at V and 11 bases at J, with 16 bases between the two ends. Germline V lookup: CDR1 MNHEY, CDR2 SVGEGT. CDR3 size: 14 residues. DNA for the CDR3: TGTGCCAGCAGTTACTCGAATTCCCCGGGATCGGCTTTCTTT. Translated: CASSYSNSPGSAFF.

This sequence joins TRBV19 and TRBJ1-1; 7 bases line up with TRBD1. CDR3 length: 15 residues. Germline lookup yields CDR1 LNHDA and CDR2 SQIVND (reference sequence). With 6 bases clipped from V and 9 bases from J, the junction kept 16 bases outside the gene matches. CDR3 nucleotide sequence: TGTGCCAGTAGCCAGGGGACAGCGCACGCCTACCAAGCTTTCTTT. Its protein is CASSQGTAHAYQAFF.

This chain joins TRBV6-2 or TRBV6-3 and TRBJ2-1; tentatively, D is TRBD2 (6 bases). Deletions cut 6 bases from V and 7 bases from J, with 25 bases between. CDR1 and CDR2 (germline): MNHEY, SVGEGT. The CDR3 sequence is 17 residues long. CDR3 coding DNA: TGTGCCAGCAGCCGCTGGGTTGCGGGGAGGTTTTTGAATGAGCAGTTCTTC. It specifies CASSRWVAGRFLNEQFF.

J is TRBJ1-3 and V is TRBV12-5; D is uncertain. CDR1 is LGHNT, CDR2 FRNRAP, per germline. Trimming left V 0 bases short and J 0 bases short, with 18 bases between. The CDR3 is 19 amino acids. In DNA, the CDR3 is TGTGCTAGTGGTTTGGTACTGTCCAGGATCCTTAGCTCTGGAAACACCATATATTTT. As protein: CASGLVLSRILSSGNTIYF.

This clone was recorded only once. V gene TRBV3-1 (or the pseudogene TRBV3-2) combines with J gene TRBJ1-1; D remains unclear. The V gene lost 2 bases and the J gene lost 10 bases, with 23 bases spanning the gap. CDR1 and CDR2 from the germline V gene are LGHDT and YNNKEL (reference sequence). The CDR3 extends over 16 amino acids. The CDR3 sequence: CASSQTSHLGGRGAFF. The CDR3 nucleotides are TGTGCCAGCAGCCAAACTTCCCACCTTGGCGGGCGAGGAGCTTTCTTT.

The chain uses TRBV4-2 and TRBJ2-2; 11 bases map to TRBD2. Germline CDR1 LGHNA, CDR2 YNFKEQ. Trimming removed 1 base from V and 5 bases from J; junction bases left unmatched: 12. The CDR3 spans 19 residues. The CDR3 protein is CASSQGPSGGPTGTGELFF. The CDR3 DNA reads TGTGCCAGCAGCCAAGGCCCTAGCGGGGGGCCTACGGGGACCGGGGAGCTGTTTTTT.

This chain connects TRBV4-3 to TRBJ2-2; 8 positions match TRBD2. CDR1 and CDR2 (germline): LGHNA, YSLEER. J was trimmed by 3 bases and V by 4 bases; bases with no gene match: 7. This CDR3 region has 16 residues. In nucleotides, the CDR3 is TGCGCCAGCAGCCGATCGGGACTAGTGGACACCGGGGAGCTGTTTTTT. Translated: CASSRSGLVDTGELFF.